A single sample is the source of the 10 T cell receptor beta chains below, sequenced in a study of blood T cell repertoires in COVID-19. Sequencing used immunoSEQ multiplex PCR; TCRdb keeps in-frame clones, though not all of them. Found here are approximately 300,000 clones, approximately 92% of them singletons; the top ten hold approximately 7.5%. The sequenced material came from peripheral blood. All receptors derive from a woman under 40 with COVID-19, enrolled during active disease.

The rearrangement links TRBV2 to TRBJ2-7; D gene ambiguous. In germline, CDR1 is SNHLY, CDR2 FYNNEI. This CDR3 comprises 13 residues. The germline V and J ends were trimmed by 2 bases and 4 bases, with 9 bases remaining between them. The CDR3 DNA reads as TGTGCCAGCAGTGAAATGGTTCAGTACGAGCAGTACTTC. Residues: CASSEMVQYEQYF.

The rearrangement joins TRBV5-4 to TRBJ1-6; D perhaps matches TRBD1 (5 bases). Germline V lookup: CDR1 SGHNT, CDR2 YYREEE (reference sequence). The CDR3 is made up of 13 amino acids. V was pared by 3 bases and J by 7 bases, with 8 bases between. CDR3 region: CASSSGVNSPLHF. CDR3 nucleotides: TGTGCCAGCAGCTCGGGGGTCAATTCACCCCTCCACTTT. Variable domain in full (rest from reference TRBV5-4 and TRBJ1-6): ETGVTQSPTHLIKTRGQQVTLRCSSQSGHNTVSWYQQALGQGPQFIFQYYREEENGRGNFPPRFSGLQFPNYSSELNVNALELDDSALYLCASSSGVNSPLHFGNGTRLTVT.

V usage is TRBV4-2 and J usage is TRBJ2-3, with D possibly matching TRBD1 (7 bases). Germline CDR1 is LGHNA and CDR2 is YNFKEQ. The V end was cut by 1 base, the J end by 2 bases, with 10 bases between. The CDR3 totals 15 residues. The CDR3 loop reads CASSQAGGLTDTQYF. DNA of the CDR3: TGTGCCAGCAGCCAAGCAGGGGGACTCACAGATACGCAGTATTTT.

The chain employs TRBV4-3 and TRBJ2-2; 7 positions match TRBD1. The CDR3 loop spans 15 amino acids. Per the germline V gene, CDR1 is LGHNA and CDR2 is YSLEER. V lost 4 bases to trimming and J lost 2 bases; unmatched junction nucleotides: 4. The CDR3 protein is CASSLTGINTGELFF. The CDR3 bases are TGCGCCAGCAGCCTGACAGGGATTAACACCGGGGAGCTGTTTTTT.

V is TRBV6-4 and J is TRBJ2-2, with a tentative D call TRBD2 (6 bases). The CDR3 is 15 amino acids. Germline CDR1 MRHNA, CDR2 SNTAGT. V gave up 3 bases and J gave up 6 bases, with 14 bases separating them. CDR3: CASSELFGGAGELFF. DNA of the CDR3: TGTGCCAGCAGTGAGCTTTTCGGAGGGGCCGGGGAGCTGTTTTTT.

CDR3: CSASWAEGTVEAFF. CDR3 DNA sequence: TGCAGTGCTAGTTGGGCCGAAGGGACAGTTGAAGCTTTCTTT. V is TRBV20-1 and J is TRBJ1-1; 7 bases match TRBD1. Germline V gene data show CDR1 as DFQATT and CDR2 as SNEGSKA (reference sequence). The CDR3 is made up of 14 amino acids. V lost 3 bases and J lost 7; bases outside the gene matches: 11.

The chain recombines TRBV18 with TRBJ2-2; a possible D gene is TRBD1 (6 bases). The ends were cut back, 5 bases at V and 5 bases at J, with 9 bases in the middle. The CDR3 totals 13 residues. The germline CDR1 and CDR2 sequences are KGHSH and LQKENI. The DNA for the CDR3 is TGTGCCAGCTCAGGACAGCAGACCGGGGAGCTGTTTTTT. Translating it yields CASSGQQTGELFF.

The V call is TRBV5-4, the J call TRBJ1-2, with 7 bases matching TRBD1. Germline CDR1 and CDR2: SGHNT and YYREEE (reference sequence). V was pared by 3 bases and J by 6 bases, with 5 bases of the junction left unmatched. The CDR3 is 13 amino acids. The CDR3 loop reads CASSWQGVDGYTF. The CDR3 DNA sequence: TGTGCCAGCAGCTGGCAGGGGGTCGATGGCTACACCTTC.

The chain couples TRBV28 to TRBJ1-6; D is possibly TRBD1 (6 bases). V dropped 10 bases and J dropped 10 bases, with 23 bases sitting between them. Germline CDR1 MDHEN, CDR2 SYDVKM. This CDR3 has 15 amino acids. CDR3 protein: CANRWDNGPGSPLHF. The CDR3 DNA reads TGTGCCAACCGGTGGGACAACGGGCCGGGATCACCCCTCCACTTT.

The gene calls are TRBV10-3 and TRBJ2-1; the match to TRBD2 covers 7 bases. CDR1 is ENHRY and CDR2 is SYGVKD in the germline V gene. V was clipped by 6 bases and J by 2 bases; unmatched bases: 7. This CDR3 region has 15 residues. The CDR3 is CAIRGEAGPYNEQFF. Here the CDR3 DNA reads TGTGCCATCAGGGGGGAAGCGGGACCCTACAATGAGCAGTTCTTC.